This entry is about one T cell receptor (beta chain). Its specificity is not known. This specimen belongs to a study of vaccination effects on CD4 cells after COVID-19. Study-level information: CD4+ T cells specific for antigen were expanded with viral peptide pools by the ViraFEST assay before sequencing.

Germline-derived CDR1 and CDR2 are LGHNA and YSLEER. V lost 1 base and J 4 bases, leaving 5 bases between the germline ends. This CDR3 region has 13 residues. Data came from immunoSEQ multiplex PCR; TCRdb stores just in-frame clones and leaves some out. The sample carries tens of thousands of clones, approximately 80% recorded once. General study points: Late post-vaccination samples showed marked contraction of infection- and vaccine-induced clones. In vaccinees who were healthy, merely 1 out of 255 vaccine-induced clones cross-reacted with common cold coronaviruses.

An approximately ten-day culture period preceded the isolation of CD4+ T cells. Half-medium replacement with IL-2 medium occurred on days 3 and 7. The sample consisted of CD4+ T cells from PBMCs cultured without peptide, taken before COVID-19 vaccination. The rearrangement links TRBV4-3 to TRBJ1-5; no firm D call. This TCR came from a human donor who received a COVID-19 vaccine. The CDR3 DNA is TGCGCCAGCAGCCAAGGGTTTAATCAGCCCCAGCATTTT. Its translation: CASSQGFNQPQHF.